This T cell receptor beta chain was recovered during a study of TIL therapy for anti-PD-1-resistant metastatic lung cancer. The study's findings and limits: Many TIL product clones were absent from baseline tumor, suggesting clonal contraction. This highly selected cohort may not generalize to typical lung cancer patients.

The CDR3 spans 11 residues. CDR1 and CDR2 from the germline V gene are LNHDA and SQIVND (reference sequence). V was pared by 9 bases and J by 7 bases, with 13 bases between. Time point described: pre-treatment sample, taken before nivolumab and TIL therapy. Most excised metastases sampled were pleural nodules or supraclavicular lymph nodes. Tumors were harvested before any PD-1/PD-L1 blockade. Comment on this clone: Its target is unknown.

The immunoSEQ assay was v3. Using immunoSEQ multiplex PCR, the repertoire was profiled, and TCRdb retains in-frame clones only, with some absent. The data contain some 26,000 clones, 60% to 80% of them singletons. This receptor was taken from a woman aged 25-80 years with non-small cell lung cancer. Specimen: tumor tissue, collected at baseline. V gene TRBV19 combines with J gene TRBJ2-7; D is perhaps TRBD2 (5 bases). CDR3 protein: CASGGIGEQYF. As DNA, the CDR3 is TGTGCCAGCGGAGGAATAGGGGAGCAGTACTTC.